The clone carrying this TCR beta chain was recorded a few times. The data were taken from a study of T-cell memory formation after mild COVID-19. TCRdb recomputed calls from the 5' RACE reads with MiXCR, one row per CDR3 protein. The data show 70,000 to 100,000 distinct CDR3 sequences, more than 12% seen once. The V and J ends lost 7 bases and 5 bases, in that order; junction bases with no gene match: 4. The CDR3 loop spans 13 amino acids. Germline lookup yields CDR1 SGHRS and CDR2 YFSETQ. The chain employs TRBV5-1 and TRBJ2-2; TRBD1 agrees at 8 bases. This TCR derives from a man younger than 30 who had mild COVID-19 (a few samples of this study predate the infection). Cell type and time point are not known. Sequenced sample: PBMCs or a T cell subset sorted from them (not recorded which). The CDR3 region is CASLRQGTGELFF. The CDR3, as DNA: TGCGCCAGCCTAAGACAGGGGACCGGGGAGCTGTTTTTT.